This is a list of T cell receptor beta chains from one sample in a study of cytomegalovirus exposure and HLA in healthy donors. This table comes from immunoSEQ multiplex PCR, and its TCRdb copy is limited to in-frame clones, with some not included. The repertoire holds some 170,000 clones, around 90% seen once, with 0.85% in the top ten. Sequencing input: PBMCs. These receptors were taken from a woman aged 30 to 39 in good health and CMV-seronegative. Each CDR3 is given with its conserved first and last residue. The D gene is left open where the match is weak. Where a row states a size, it is once, few, many or the class of an expanded clone; other rows omit it.

J gene: TRBJ1-5
V gene: TRBV6-4
D gene: -
clone size: few
CDR3 DNA: TGTGCCAGCTCGACAGAGCGCAATCAGCCCCAGCATTTT
CDR3 protein: CASSTERNQPQHF

J gene: TRBJ2-1
V gene: TRBV14
D gene: -
clone size: -
CDR3 DNA: TGTGCCAGCAGCCATCGACAGGCCCTAGCCCTTTACAATGAGCAGTTCTTC
CDR3 protein: CASSHRQALALYNEQFF

J gene: TRBJ2-7
V gene: TRBV28
D gene: -
clone size: -
CDR3 DNA: TGTGCCAGCTTCGGGTCTGTCTACGAGCAGTACTTC
CDR3 protein: CASFGSVYEQYF

J gene: TRBJ2-7
V gene: TRBV10-3
D gene: TRBD2
clone size: -
CDR3 DNA: TGTGCCATCAGTGAGCGGGCTAGCGGGAACTACGAGCAGTACTTC
CDR3 protein: CAISERASGNYEQYF

J gene: TRBJ2-1
V gene: TRBV27
D gene: TRBD2
clone size: -
CDR3 DNA: TGTGCCAGCAGCACTAGCGGGGGGTTCTCCTACAATGAGCAGTTCTTC
CDR3 protein: CASSTSGGFSYNEQFF

J gene: TRBJ1-2
V gene: TRBV6-5
D gene: TRBD1
clone size: -
CDR3 DNA: TGTGCCAGCAGTTACTCGGCAGGGGGCGATGGCTACACCTTC
CDR3 protein: CASSYSAGGDGYTF

J gene: TRBJ2-7
V gene: TRBV2
D gene: TRBD2
clone size: -
CDR3 DNA: TGTGCCAGCGGTGGGATGGCGGGAGGACTTGCCTACGAGCAGTACTTC
CDR3 protein: CASGGMAGGLAYEQYF

J gene: TRBJ1-1
V gene: TRBV7-2
D gene: TRBD1
clone size: -
CDR3 DNA: TGTGCCAGCAGCCAGGGGGCCAGGGGTTGGGCTGAAGCTTTCTTT
CDR3 protein: CASSQGARGWAEAFF

J gene: TRBJ1-2
V gene: TRBV6-6
D gene: -
clone size: -
CDR3 DNA: TGTGCCAGCAGTCGACAGCAAAACTATGGCTACACCTTC
CDR3 protein: CASSRQQNYGYTF

J gene: TRBJ2-5
V gene: TRBV5-5
D gene: -
clone size: -
CDR3 DNA: TGTGCCAGCAGCTTGTTCGGGGAGACCCAGTACTTC
CDR3 protein: CASSLFGETQYF

J gene: TRBJ2-7
V gene: TRBV19
D gene: TRBD1
clone size: -
CDR3 DNA: TGTGCCAGTACAACGAGGACAGGGAACGAGCAGTACTTC
CDR3 protein: CASTTRTGNEQYF

J gene: TRBJ2-7
V gene: TRBV18
D gene: TRBD1
clone size: -
CDR3 DNA: TGTGCCAGCTCACCGGAGACAGGGCTGGCCTACGAGCAGTACTTC
CDR3 protein: CASSPETGLAYEQYF

J gene: TRBJ2-7
V gene: TRBV5-1
D gene: -
clone size: -
CDR3 DNA: TGCGCCAGCAGCACGGGACAAATATACGAGCAGTACTTC
CDR3 protein: CASSTGQIYEQYF

J gene: TRBJ2-5
V gene: TRBV28
D gene: -
clone size: -
CDR3 DNA: TGTGCCAGCAGGCCCCACTGGCCGGCGGGGCAAGAGACCCAGTACTTC
CDR3 protein: CASRPHWPAGQETQYF

J gene: TRBJ1-2
V gene: TRBV5-4
D gene: TRBD1
clone size: few
CDR3 DNA: TGTGCCAGCAGCTCGGATGCAGGGGGCGTCGACTATGGCTACACCTTC
CDR3 protein: CASSSDAGGVDYGYTF

J gene: TRBJ2-2
V gene: TRBV19
D gene: -
clone size: once
CDR3 DNA: TGTGCCAGTAGTATAAGAACAGGGTACACCGGGGAGCTGTTTTTT
CDR3 protein: CASSIRTGYTGELFF

J gene: TRBJ1-6
V gene: TRBV10-1
D gene: -
clone size: few
CDR3 DNA: TGCGCCAGCAGTGGGGCCCGGTTCGATTCACCCCTCCACTTT
CDR3 protein: CASSGARFDSPLHF

J gene: TRBJ1-2
V gene: TRBV5-6
D gene: TRBD1
clone size: -
CDR3 DNA: TGTGCCAGCAGCCCCGGACAGGGCAACTATGGCTACACCTTC
CDR3 protein: CASSPGQGNYGYTF

J gene: TRBJ1-5
V gene: TRBV29-1
D gene: TRBD1
clone size: -
CDR3 DNA: TGCAGCGTTTTGGCAGGGGGAAAGAGTCAGCCCCAGCATTTT
CDR3 protein: CSVLAGGKSQPQHF

J gene: TRBJ1-4
V gene: TRBV4-3
D gene: -
clone size: -
CDR3 DNA: TGCGCCAGCAGCCAAGTCGGACAGATAAATGAAAAACTGTTTTTT
CDR3 protein: CASSQVGQINEKLFF

J gene: TRBJ2-7
V gene: TRBV27
D gene: TRBD1
clone size: -
CDR3 DNA: TGTGCCAGCAGTCCGGGACAGGGACGGATCGAGCAGTACTTC
CDR3 protein: CASSPGQGRIEQYF

J gene: TRBJ1-5
V gene: TRBV4-1
D gene: -
clone size: -
CDR3 DNA: TGCGCCAGCAGCCAAGGCCCGGTCCTTCAGCCCCAGCATTTT
CDR3 protein: CASSQGPVLQPQHF

J gene: TRBJ2-7
V gene: TRBV7-2
D gene: TRBD1
clone size: few
CDR3 DNA: TGTGCCAGCAGCCGGGACAGTTACTACGAGCAGTACTTC
CDR3 protein: CASSRDSYYEQYF

J gene: TRBJ1-6
V gene: TRBV5-1
D gene: TRBD1
clone size: -
CDR3 DNA: TGCGCCAGTGGACAGGGGACTAATTCACCCCTCCACTTT
CDR3 protein: CASGQGTNSPLHF

J gene: TRBJ1-1
V gene: TRBV7-9
D gene: TRBD1
clone size: -
CDR3 DNA: TGTGCCAGCAGCCTCGGGACAGCAATGAACACTGAAGCTTTCTTT
CDR3 protein: CASSLGTAMNTEAFF

J gene: TRBJ2-1
V gene: TRBV6-4
D gene: -
clone size: -
CDR3 DNA: TGTGCCAGCAGTGACGGTCTAAACGATGAGCAGTTCTTC
CDR3 protein: CASSDGLNDEQFF

J gene: TRBJ2-5
V gene: TRBV11-2
D gene: TRBD2
clone size: -
CDR3 DNA: TGTGCCAGCAGCTTACTGCGCGGGGGGGGGTTAGAGACCCAGTACTTC
CDR3 protein: CASSLLRGGGLETQYF

J gene: TRBJ2-4
V gene: TRBV7-2
D gene: -
clone size: -
CDR3 DNA: TGTGCCAGCAGCTCCAACAGGGTTTTAGACATTCAGTACTTC
CDR3 protein: CASSSNRVLDIQYF

J gene: TRBJ1-1
V gene: TRBV5-8
D gene: -
clone size: -
CDR3 DNA: TGTGCCAGCAGCTTGGACGGCAGGGAGGGTACTGAAGCTTTCTTT
CDR3 protein: CASSLDGREGTEAFF

J gene: TRBJ1-1
V gene: TRBV5-1
D gene: TRBD1
clone size: -
CDR3 DNA: TGCGCCAGCAGCGTGAAAGGGGGCGCATGGACTGAAGCTTTCTTT
CDR3 protein: CASSVKGGAWTEAFF

J gene: TRBJ1-5
V gene: TRBV19
D gene: -
clone size: -
CDR3 DNA: TGTGCCAGTAGTATAGATCTTGTGGGAGGGCAGCCCCAGCATTTT
CDR3 protein: CASSIDLVGGQPQHF

J gene: TRBJ2-7
V gene: TRBV6-6
D gene: -
clone size: -
CDR3 DNA: TGTGCCAGCAGTTACTCGACCGGGTCCCCCTACGAGCAGTACTTC
CDR3 protein: CASSYSTGSPYEQYF

J gene: TRBJ2-7
V gene: TRBV28
D gene: TRBD2
clone size: once
CDR3 DNA: TGTGCCAGCATTATGGGGGGGGGTCCGGGGTCCTACGAGCAGTACTTC
CDR3 protein: CASIMGGGPGSYEQYF

J gene: TRBJ2-7
V gene: TRBV6-1
D gene: TRBD2
clone size: -
CDR3 DNA: TGTGCCAGCAGTGACCCCCCGGGACTAGCGAGCTACGAGCAGTACTTC
CDR3 protein: CASSDPPGLASYEQYF